These 3 T cell receptor beta chains came from one sample sequenced in a study of blood T cell repertoires in COVID-19. Libraries were prepared by immunoSEQ multiplex PCR; TCRdb keeps only in-frame clonotypes and omits some of them. The table has tens of thousands of clones, roughly 80% seen once. The sample taken for sequencing was peripheral blood. Receptors were obtained from an elderly woman with active or convalescent COVID-19.

V gene TRBV7-2 combines with J gene TRBJ1-3; D is ambiguous. Germline CDR1 SGHTA, CDR2 FQGNSA. V lost 5 bases and J lost 0, with 11 bases in between. The CDR3 spans 15 residues. CDR3 nucleotides: TGTGCCAGCAGCCCCTCGCCAGGCTCTGGAAACACCATATATTTT. It specifies CASSPSPGSGNTIYF.

This clone occurred a few times. The rearrangement joins TRBV14 to TRBJ2-3; 12 bases fit TRBD2. CDR1 and CDR2 from the germline V gene are SGHDN and FVKESK. This CDR3 contains 17 residues. V was pared by 4 bases and J by 2 bases, with 7 bases of the junction left unmatched. The CDR3 DNA follows: TGTGCCAGCAGCCTAAGGACTAGCGGGGCCTTCACAGATACGCAGTATTTT. Residues: CASSLRTSGAFTDTQYF.

J is TRBJ2-3 and V is TRBV28; TRBD2 matches at 8 bases. This CDR3 spans 20 amino acids. Germline V gives CDR1 MDHEN, CDR2 SYDVKM. V was pared by 3 bases and J by 1 base, with 18 bases of the junction left unmatched. The DNA for the CDR3 is TGTGCCAGCAGTTTCGGGTTTGGCCTTGGGACTAGTTCGGGCACAGATACGCAGTATTTT. It translates to CASSFGFGLGTSSGTDTQYF.